These T cell receptor beta chains were read from a single sample in a study of T cell repertoires in ileal Crohn's disease. Assay used: immunoSEQ multiplex PCR; TCRdb lists only in-frame clones, some missing. Of 9,500 to 15,000 clones listed, approximately 78% are singletons. The sample taken for sequencing was ileal tissue. These TCRs come from an adult with Crohn's disease. Each CDR3 is given with its conserved first and last residue. The D gene is left open where the match is weak. Rows give clone size only sometimes, using once, few, many, or a class for an expanded clone.

d_gene: NA
j_gene: TRBJ1-5
abundance: NA
v_gene: TRBV30
CDR3aa: CAWSPIDSLNQPQHF
CDR3nt: TGTGCCTGGAGCCCCATCGACAGCCTCAATCAGCCCCAGCATTTT

d_gene: NA
j_gene: TRBJ2-7
abundance: NA
v_gene: TRBV6-5
CDR3aa: CASSSGGSSYEQYF
CDR3nt: TGTGCCAGCAGTTCTGGCGGTAGCTCCTACGAGCAGTACTTC

d_gene: NA
j_gene: TRBJ2-7
abundance: NA
v_gene: TRBV11-3
CDR3aa: CASRMRTGITYEQYF
CDR3nt: TGTGCCAGCAGGATGAGAACAGGGATTACCTACGAGCAGTACTTC

d_gene: NA
j_gene: TRBJ1-3
abundance: NA
v_gene: TRBV11-2
CDR3aa: CASSSTRRVSGNTIYF
CDR3nt: TGTGCCAGCAGCAGCACCCGGAGGGTATCTGGAAACACCATATATTTT

d_gene: NA
j_gene: TRBJ2-7
abundance: NA
v_gene: TRBV7-9
CDR3aa: CASSPRDTHYEQYF
CDR3nt: TGTGCCAGCAGCCCCCGGGACACCCACTACGAGCAGTACTTC

d_gene: TRBD1
j_gene: TRBJ1-5
abundance: NA
v_gene: TRBV4-2
CDR3aa: CASSQDLQGYSNQPQHF
CDR3nt: TGTGCCAGCAGCCAAGATCTACAGGGGTATAGCAATCAGCCCCAGCATTTT

d_gene: TRBD2
j_gene: TRBJ2-7
abundance: NA
v_gene: TRBV11-2
CDR3aa: CASSLAAGGYEQYF
CDR3nt: TGTGCCAGCAGCTTAGCGGCGGGGGGCTACGAGCAGTACTTC

d_gene: NA
j_gene: TRBJ1-6
abundance: NA
v_gene: TRBV5-4
CDR3aa: CASSSSWGSPYNSPLHF
CDR3nt: TGTGCCAGCAGTTCATCTTGGGGCAGTCCCTATAATTCACCCCTCCACTTT

d_gene: TRBD1
j_gene: TRBJ2-1
abundance: NA
v_gene: TRBV29-1
CDR3aa: CSIQGEDYNEQFF
CDR3nt: TGCAGCATACAGGGGGAGGATTACAATGAGCAGTTCTTC

d_gene: TRBD1
j_gene: TRBJ2-7
abundance: once
v_gene: TRBV15
CDR3aa: CATSLGQDHEQYF
CDR3nt: TGTGCCACCAGCCTAGGACAGGACCACGAGCAGTACTTC

d_gene: NA
j_gene: TRBJ2-1
abundance: NA
v_gene: TRBV5-1
CDR3aa: CASSPNQPRNEQFF
CDR3nt: TGCGCCAGCAGCCCGAATCAGCCCAGGAATGAGCAGTTCTTC

d_gene: TRBD2
j_gene: TRBJ2-3
abundance: NA
v_gene: TRBV6-4
CDR3aa: CASSDGTSGGADTQYF
CDR3nt: TGTGCCAGCAGTGACGGGACTAGCGGGGGGGCAGATACGCAGTATTTT

d_gene: NA
j_gene: TRBJ2-4
abundance: NA
v_gene: TRBV19
CDR3aa: CASSADWITIQYF
CDR3nt: TGTGCCAGTAGTGCGGACTGGATCACCATTCAGTACTTC

d_gene: TRBD2
j_gene: TRBJ2-1
abundance: NA
v_gene: TRBV2
CDR3aa: CASSPPPGGIYNEQFF
CDR3nt: TGTGCCAGCAGCCCCCCACCGGGGGGGATCTACAATGAGCAGTTCTTC

d_gene: TRBD1
j_gene: TRBJ2-7
abundance: NA
v_gene: TRBV7-9
CDR3aa: CASSSRGTGDWYEQYF
CDR3nt: TGTGCCAGCAGCTCTCGTGGGACAGGGGATTGGTACGAGCAGTACTTC

d_gene: NA
j_gene: TRBJ1-1
abundance: NA
v_gene: TRBV11-3
CDR3aa: CASSLGVTAAFF
CDR3nt: TGTGCCAGCAGCTTAGGAGTCACTGCAGCTTTCTTT

d_gene: TRBD1
j_gene: TRBJ1-5
abundance: NA
v_gene: TRBV5-4
CDR3aa: CASSSDRGQPQHF
CDR3nt: TGTGCCAGCAGCTCGGACAGGGGACAGCCCCAGCATTTT

d_gene: NA
j_gene: TRBJ2-1
abundance: NA
v_gene: TRBV18
CDR3aa: CASSPGRSSYNEQFF
CDR3nt: TGTGCCAGCTCACCGGGGCGGTCCTCCTACAATGAGCAGTTCTTC

d_gene: TRBD2
j_gene: TRBJ2-1
abundance: NA
v_gene: TRBV11-3
CDR3aa: CASSHREGPENEQFF
CDR3nt: TGTGCCAGCAGCCATCGGGAGGGCCCAGAAAATGAGCAGTTCTTC

d_gene: NA
j_gene: TRBJ1-2
abundance: once
v_gene: TRBV9
CDR3aa: CASSVDTAGYGYTF
CDR3nt: TGTGCCAGCAGCGTAGACACCGCGGGTTATGGCTACACCTTC

d_gene: TRBD2
j_gene: TRBJ2-3
abundance: NA
v_gene: TRBV6-5
CDR3aa: CASRARGVGGDTQYF
CDR3nt: TGTGCCAGCAGAGCTCGGGGGGTCGGAGGAGATACGCAGTATTTT

d_gene: TRBD1
j_gene: TRBJ1-1
abundance: NA
v_gene: TRBV10-3
CDR3aa: CATGQGGAEAFF
CDR3nt: TGTGCCACCGGACAGGGAGGAGCTGAAGCTTTCTTT

d_gene: TRBD2
j_gene: TRBJ2-1
abundance: NA
v_gene: TRBV5-4
CDR3aa: CASSTGTSGYNEQFF
CDR3nt: TGTGCCAGCAGCACGGGGACTAGCGGATACAATGAGCAGTTCTTC

d_gene: NA
j_gene: TRBJ2-5
abundance: NA
v_gene: TRBV29-1
CDR3aa: CSVDSTKKETQYF
CDR3nt: TGCAGCGTTGACTCGACTAAAAAAGAGACCCAGTACTTC

d_gene: NA
j_gene: TRBJ1-5
abundance: NA
v_gene: TRBV30
CDR3aa: CAWSATDQPQHF
CDR3nt: TGTGCCTGGAGTGCCACGGATCAGCCCCAGCATTTT

d_gene: NA
j_gene: TRBJ2-6
abundance: NA
v_gene: TRBV4-2
CDR3aa: CASSQDRGSGANVLTF
CDR3nt: TGTGCCAGCAGCCAAGATAGGGGCTCTGGGGCCAACGTCCTGACTTTC

d_gene: NA
j_gene: TRBJ2-2
abundance: NA
v_gene: TRBV7-3
CDR3aa: CASSLFGLSSGTGELFF
CDR3nt: TGTGCCAGCAGCTTATTCGGACTCAGTAGTGGCACCGGGGAGCTGTTTTTT

d_gene: NA
j_gene: TRBJ1-2
abundance: NA
v_gene: TRBV7-3
CDR3aa: CASSFYQGSPYGYTF
CDR3nt: TGTGCCAGCAGCTTCTATCAGGGCTCCCCTTATGGCTACACCTTC

d_gene: TRBD2
j_gene: TRBJ2-7
abundance: NA
v_gene: TRBV4-2
CDR3aa: CASSQDQGSGIYEQYF
CDR3nt: TGTGCCAGCAGCCAAGATCAGGGTAGCGGGATCTACGAGCAGTACTTC

d_gene: TRBD1
j_gene: TRBJ1-5
abundance: NA
v_gene: TRBV6-4
CDR3aa: CASSGSIRDREYQPQHF
CDR3nt: TGTGCCAGCAGTGGCTCTATCCGCGACAGGGAGTATCAGCCCCAGCATTTT

d_gene: NA
j_gene: TRBJ2-7
abundance: NA
v_gene: TRBV6-5
CDR3aa: CASIREEIYEQYF
CDR3nt: TGTGCCAGCATCCGGGAAGAAATCTACGAGCAGTACTTC

d_gene: NA
j_gene: TRBJ1-3
abundance: NA
v_gene: TRBV29-1
CDR3aa: CSVEKTGSSGNTIYF
CDR3nt: TGCAGCGTTGAAAAGACAGGATCCTCTGGAAACACCATATATTTT

d_gene: TRBD2
j_gene: TRBJ2-2
abundance: once
v_gene: TRBV14
CDR3aa: CASSRRIAGATGELFF
CDR3nt: TGTGCCAGCAGCCGGAGGATAGCGGGAGCCACCGGGGAGCTGTTTTTT

d_gene: TRBD1
j_gene: TRBJ1-2
abundance: NA
v_gene: TRBV11-2
CDR3aa: CASSLGGQINYGYTF
CDR3nt: TGTGCCAGCAGCTTGGGGGGACAGATAAACTATGGCTACACCTTC

d_gene: TRBD1
j_gene: TRBJ1-2
abundance: once
v_gene: TRBV10-2
CDR3aa: CASSEDRVYGYTF
CDR3nt: TGCGCCAGCAGCGAAGACAGGGTCTATGGCTACACCTTC

d_gene: NA
j_gene: TRBJ1-2
abundance: NA
v_gene: TRBV14
CDR3aa: CASSQTAGLKDGGYTF
CDR3nt: TGTGCCAGCAGCCAGACGGCAGGGCTAAAGGATGGGGGCTACACCTTC

d_gene: TRBD2
j_gene: TRBJ2-7
abundance: NA
v_gene: TRBV11-2
CDR3aa: CASSWGLAGGGEQYF
CDR3nt: TGTGCCAGCAGCTGGGGACTAGCGGGGGGAGGCGAGCAGTACTTC

d_gene: TRBD1
j_gene: TRBJ1-5
abundance: once
v_gene: TRBV28
CDR3aa: CASSSMRTGGTIAQHF
CDR3nt: TGTGCCAGCAGTTCGATGAGGACAGGGGGCACAATAGCCCAGCATTTT

d_gene: TRBD1
j_gene: TRBJ1-1
abundance: NA
v_gene: TRBV27
CDR3aa: CASSFRRSGTGRNTEAFF
CDR3nt: TGTGCCAGCAGTTTTAGACGTTCGGGGACAGGAAGGAACACTGAAGCTTTCTTT

d_gene: NA
j_gene: TRBJ2-2
abundance: NA
v_gene: TRBV27
CDR3aa: CASSLDRAGELFF
CDR3nt: TGTGCCAGCAGTTTAGACCGGGCCGGGGAGCTGTTTTTT

d_gene: NA
j_gene: TRBJ2-5
abundance: NA
v_gene: TRBV7-2
CDR3aa: CASSPYQETQYF
CDR3nt: TGTGCCAGCAGCCCCTACCAAGAGACCCAGTACTTC

d_gene: TRBD2
j_gene: TRBJ2-2
abundance: NA
v_gene: TRBV27
CDR3aa: CASSPLGLAGNTGELFF
CDR3nt: TGTGCCAGCAGTCCCCTGGGACTAGCGGGTAACACCGGGGAGCTGTTTTTT

d_gene: TRBD2
j_gene: TRBJ2-3
abundance: NA
v_gene: TRBV2
CDR3aa: CASRSGLAGITDTQYF
CDR3nt: TGTGCCAGCAGGTCGGGACTAGCGGGAATCACAGATACGCAGTATTTT

d_gene: NA
j_gene: TRBJ1-1
abundance: NA
v_gene: TRBV11-3
CDR3aa: CASSFAGLNTEAFF
CDR3nt: TGTGCCAGCAGCTTCGCAGGGTTGAACACTGAAGCTTTCTTT

d_gene: NA
j_gene: TRBJ1-5
abundance: large
v_gene: TRBV2
CDR3aa: CASREYEGNQPQHF
CDR3nt: TGTGCCAGCAGAGAGTATGAGGGCAATCAGCCCCAGCATTTT

d_gene: TRBD2
j_gene: TRBJ2-7
abundance: NA
v_gene: TRBV19
CDR3aa: CASSSIGGIEQYF
CDR3nt: TGTGCCAGTAGTTCCATCGGGGGGATCGAGCAGTACTTC

d_gene: NA
j_gene: TRBJ2-4
abundance: NA
v_gene: TRBV7-6
CDR3aa: CASSPPDSHIQYF
CDR3nt: TGTGCCAGCAGCCCCCCGGACAGTCACATTCAGTACTTC

d_gene: TRBD1
j_gene: TRBJ2-5
abundance: NA
v_gene: TRBV6-1
CDR3aa: CASGTGARETQYF
CDR3nt: TGTGCCAGCGGGACAGGGGCGCGGGAGACCCAGTACTTC

d_gene: TRBD1
j_gene: TRBJ1-2
abundance: NA
v_gene: TRBV7-3
CDR3aa: CASSPGAGTGGANYGYTF
CDR3nt: TGTGCCAGCAGCCCCGGAGCGGGAACAGGGGGCGCGAACTATGGCTACACCTTC

d_gene: TRBD1
j_gene: TRBJ1-2
abundance: NA
v_gene: TRBV11-3
CDR3aa: CASSPPGQGFYGYTF
CDR3nt: TGTGCCAGCAGCCCCCCGGGACAGGGGTTTTATGGCTACACCTTC

d_gene: NA
j_gene: TRBJ1-5
abundance: NA
v_gene: TRBV18
CDR3aa: CASSPPQGGSNQPQHF
CDR3nt: TGTGCCAGCTCACCACCTCAGGGTGGCAGCAATCAGCCCCAGCATTTT

d_gene: NA
j_gene: TRBJ2-3
abundance: NA
v_gene: TRBV5-1
CDR3aa: CASSSLDTPRTDTQYF
CDR3nt: TGCGCCAGCAGCTCCTTGGACACCCCTCGCACAGATACGCAGTATTTT

d_gene: TRBD2
j_gene: TRBJ2-3
abundance: NA
v_gene: TRBV5-4
CDR3aa: CASSSLAGGGDTQYF
CDR3nt: TGTGCCAGCAGCTCTCTAGCGGGGGGCGGGGATACGCAGTATTTT

d_gene: TRBD1
j_gene: TRBJ1-2
abundance: NA
v_gene: TRBV18
CDR3aa: CASSPGQGEGGYTF
CDR3nt: TGTGCCAGCTCACCAGGACAGGGTGAGGGAGGCTACACCTTC